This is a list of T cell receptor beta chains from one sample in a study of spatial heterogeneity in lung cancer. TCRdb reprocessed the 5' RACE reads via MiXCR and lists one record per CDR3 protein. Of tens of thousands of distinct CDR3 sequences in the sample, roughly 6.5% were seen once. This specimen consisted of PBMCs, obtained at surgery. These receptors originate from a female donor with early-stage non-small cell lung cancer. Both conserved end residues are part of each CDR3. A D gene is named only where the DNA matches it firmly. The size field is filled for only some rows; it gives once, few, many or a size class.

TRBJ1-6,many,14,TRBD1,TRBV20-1,TGCAGTGCTAGTCCTGGGACAGGTGCTTCACCCCTCCACTTT,CSASPGTGASPLHF
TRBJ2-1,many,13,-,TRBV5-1,TGCGCCAGCAGCTCCGGACAGTACAATGAGCAGTTCTTC,CASSSGQYNEQFF
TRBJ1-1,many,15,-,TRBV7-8,TGTGCCAGCAGTCCCCAAAGAAGGCCGAACACTGAAGCTTTCTTT,CASSPQRRPNTEAFF
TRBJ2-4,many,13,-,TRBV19,TGTGCCAGTGGCCCCCCGGACAGAAACATTCAGTACTTC,CASGPPDRNIQYF
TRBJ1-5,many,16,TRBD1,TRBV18,TGTGCCAGCTCACAGGACAGGGGGCTTATCAATCAGCCCCAGCATTTT,CASSQDRGLINQPQHF
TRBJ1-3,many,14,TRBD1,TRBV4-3,TGCGCCAGCAGGGACACAGGGGGCGGAAACACCATATATTTT,CASRDTGGGNTIYF
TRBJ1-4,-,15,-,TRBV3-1,TGTGCCAGCAGCCAACGCGTGGGACGGGAGGAAAAACTGTTTTTT,CASSQRVGREEKLFF
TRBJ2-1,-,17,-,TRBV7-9,TGTGCCAGCAGCCCCCGAGCGGGTGCCAACTCCTACAATGAGCAGTTCTTC,CASSPRAGANSYNEQFF
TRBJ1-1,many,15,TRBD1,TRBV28,TGTGCCAGCAGTTGGACAGGGAAAATGAACACTGAAGCTTTCTTT,CASSWTGKMNTEAFF
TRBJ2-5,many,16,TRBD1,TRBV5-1,TGCGCCAGCAGCTACGGGACAGGGATTTCCCAAGAGACCCAGTACTTC,CASSYGTGISQETQYF
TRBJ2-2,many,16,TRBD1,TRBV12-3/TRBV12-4,TGTGCCAGCAGCACGGCGGGACAGGGGTTGGCCGGGGAGCTGTTTTTT,CASSTAGQGLAGELFF
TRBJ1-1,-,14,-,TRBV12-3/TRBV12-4,TGTGCCAGCAGTTTGAGGCACCCCAACACTGAAGCTTTCTTT,CASSLRHPNTEAFF
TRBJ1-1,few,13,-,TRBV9,TGTGCCAGCAGCCTTCGGGACACCACTGAAGCTTTCTTT,CASSLRDTTEAFF
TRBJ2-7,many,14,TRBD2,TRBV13,TGTGCCAGCAGCTTAGGTTCTAGCGGGTACGAGCAGTACTTC,CASSLGSSGYEQYF
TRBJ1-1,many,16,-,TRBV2,TGTGCCAGCAGTGATGGGTCAAGGGGCAGTAACACTGAAGCTTTCTTT,CASSDGSRGSNTEAFF
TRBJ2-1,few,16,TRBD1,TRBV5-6,TGTGCCAGCAGCACCGACAGGGGGCGAATACTAGATGAGCAGTTCTTC,CASSTDRGRILDEQFF
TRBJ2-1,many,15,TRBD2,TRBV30,TGTGCCTGGAGCCCGGGACTAGCGGGGGGAAATGAGCAGTTCTTC,CAWSPGLAGGNEQFF